This T cell receptor beta chain was profiled in a study of blood T cell repertoires in COVID-19. Generated by immunoSEQ multiplex PCR, the TCRdb table keeps only in-frame clones and is missing some. This sample has around 54,000 clones, with roughly 91% found just once. The source of this sequence is a human donor in a cohort sampled during active COVID-19. Sequencing was performed on peripheral blood.

The CDR3 DNA reads TGTGCCAGCAGCCCCGGACAGGGGGTCCATGAGCAGTTCTTC. This codes for CASSPGQGVHEQFF. This chain links TRBV7-3 with TRBJ2-1, with TRBD1 matching over 10 bases. This CDR3 spans 14 amino acids. With 5 bases clipped from V and 8 bases from J, the junction kept 6 bases outside the gene matches. Germline V CDR1 and CDR2: SGHTA, FQGTGA.